This is a list of T cell receptor beta chains from one sample in a study of blood T cell repertoires in COVID-19. Only in-frame clones appear in the TCRdb table, and some are missing; sequencing was by immunoSEQ multiplex PCR. The data show around 110,000 clones, around four fifths seen once. The sample comprised peripheral blood. The receptors derive from a man in his 70s with active or convalescent COVID-19. CDR3s leave out the opening cysteine and the closing phenylalanine or tryptophan.

>TRBV5-6|14
ASTRGDAGAGNTIY
>TRBV29-1|11
SVGGGSTDTQY
>TRBV9|14
ASSRLAGGNSYEQY
>TRBV28|11
ASSLVTPQEQY
>TRBV28|13
ASRGGTGNTGELF
>TRBV4-1|14
ASSPQPAGWAYEQY
>TRBV11-3|14
ASSAPLAGITDTQY
>TRBV5-1|15
ASSPGTGGRMNTEAF
>TRBV6-5|12
ASSSSLLGGKLF
>TRBV19|10
ASGGFTGELF
>TRBV7-9|13
ASSFRGSSYNEQF
>TRBV5-1|17
ASSSMRGGRRGDTGELF
>TRBV3-1/TRBV3-2|12
ASSQAGQGTEAF
>TRBV9|14
ASSTRQGGSGNTIY
>TRBV4-3|12
ASSQGPSGYEQY
>TRBV29-1|11
SVRTGGSTEAF
>TRBV10-3|13
AISERGQGGYGYT
>TRBV21-1|10
ASSKGGFPQH
>TRBV4-3|13
ASTAGTSATDTQY
>TRBV12-5|12
ASAGKGAGETQY
>TRBV29-1|10
SVADGGQPQH
>TRBV24-1|10
ATSGSSNEQF
>TRBV29-1|11
SVGLAGGVEQF
>TRBV11-3|13
ASSSRQGAPEKLF
>TRBV27|14
ASSLGGLAARNEQF
>TRBV3-1/TRBV3-2|13
ASSQAGIMNTEAF
>TRBV6-1|11
ASRRGANTEAF
>TRBV7-9|11
ASSLGTAGEQY
>TRBV2|11
ASSEGRQGEAF
>TRBV7-9|12
ASSLATGHTEAF
>TRBV6-2/TRBV6-3|12
ASSQGGTLAEQY
>TRBV5-8|12
ASSVDRLNQPQH
>TRBV6-5|10
ASTDKSYEQY
>TRBV19|13
ASSTRRGRYNEQF
>TRBV7-2|16
ASSLGVGASGRLYEQY
>TRBV29-1|13
SVARTGVENYGYT
>TRBV28|12
ASQRGGSTYEQY
>TRBV30|12
AWSAGRMNTEAF
>TRBV12-5|13
ASGPPRGLNTEAF
>TRBV6-2/TRBV6-3|13
ASSTPHQGNQPQH